The present entry profiles one T cell receptor (beta chain) with its context. The antigen remains undetermined. The study separated CD4+ cells into CD45RA+ naive and CD45RA-negative memory subsets. The source of the sample is a study of shared clonotypes between healthy human individuals. Whole-study context: Per donor, CD8 memory used one plate, CD8 naive used two, CD4 memory used three and CD4 naive used three. General study results and limits: A handful of donors shared around 5.2% of their naive CD4 clonotypes. Although depth was large, rarefaction showed that sequencing of the sorted subsets was incomplete.

Data came from immunoSEQ multiplex PCR; TCRdb stores just in-frame clones and leaves some out. The repertoire holds roughly 1,000,000 clones, with approximately 78% as singletons. The receptor was derived from a man between 18 and 35 years old in good health. Some clones in this sample may be carry-over from other donors' samples. Sequenced: memory CD4+ T cells from PBMCs. As for subset: CD45RA-negative fraction.

The DNA of the CDR3 is TGCAGCGTTGAGGGGGCCACAGCCTCTGGAAACACCATATATTTT. This gives the protein CSVEGATASGNTIYF. This chain joins TRBV29-1 and TRBJ1-3, with D tentatively TRBD1 (6 bases). The CDR3 sequence is 15 residues long. Deletions cut 3 bases from V and 0 bases from J, with 12 bases between. Germline V gene lookup returns CDR1 SQVTM and CDR2 ANQGSEA. The full variable domain, completed using reference TRBV29-1 and TRBJ1-3, is SAVISQKPSRDICQRGTSLTIQCQVDSQVTMMFWYRQQPGQSLTLIATANQGSEATYESGFVIDKFPISRPNLTFSTLTVSNMSPEDSSIYLCSVEGATASGNTIYFGEGSWLTVV.